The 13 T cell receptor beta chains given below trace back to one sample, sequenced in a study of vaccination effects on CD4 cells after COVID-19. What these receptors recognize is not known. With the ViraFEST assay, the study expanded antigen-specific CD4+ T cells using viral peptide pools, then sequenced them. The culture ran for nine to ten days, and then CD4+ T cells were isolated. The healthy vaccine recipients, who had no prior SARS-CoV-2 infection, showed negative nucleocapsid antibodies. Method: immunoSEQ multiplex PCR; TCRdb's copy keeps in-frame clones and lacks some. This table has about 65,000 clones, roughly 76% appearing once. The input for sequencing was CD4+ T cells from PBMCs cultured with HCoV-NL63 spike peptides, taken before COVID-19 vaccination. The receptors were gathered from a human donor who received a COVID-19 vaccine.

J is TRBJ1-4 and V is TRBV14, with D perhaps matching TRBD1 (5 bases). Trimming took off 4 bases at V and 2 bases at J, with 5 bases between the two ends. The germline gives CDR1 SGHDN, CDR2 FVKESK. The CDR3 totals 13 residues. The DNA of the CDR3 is TGTGCCAGCAGCCGGGACACTAATGAAAAACTGTTTTTT. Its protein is CASSRDTNEKLFF.

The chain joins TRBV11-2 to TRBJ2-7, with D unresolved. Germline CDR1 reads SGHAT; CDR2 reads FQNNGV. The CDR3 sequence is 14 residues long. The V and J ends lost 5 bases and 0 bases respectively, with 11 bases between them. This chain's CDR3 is CASSPVPSSYEQYV. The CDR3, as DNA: TGTGCCAGCAGCCCGGTCCCGAGCTCCTACGAGCAGTACGTC.

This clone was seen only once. The CDR3 here is CASSTDGSYGYTF. The CDR3 DNA is TGCGCCAGCAGCACCGACGGGAGCTATGGCTACACCTTC. V is TRBV5-1 and J is TRBJ1-2; D gene uncertain. Germline loops: CDR1 SGHRS, CDR2 YFSETQ. The CDR3 contains 13 residues. Trimming took 4 bases from V and 4 from J, leaving 11 bases between them.

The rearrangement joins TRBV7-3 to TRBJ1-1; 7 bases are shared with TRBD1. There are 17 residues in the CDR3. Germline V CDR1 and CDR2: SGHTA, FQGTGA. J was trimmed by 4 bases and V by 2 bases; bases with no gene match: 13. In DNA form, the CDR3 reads TGTGCCAGCAGCTTATCATCTATCGCAGGGGGAGGCACTGAAGCTTTCTTT. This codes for CASSLSSIAGGGTEAFF. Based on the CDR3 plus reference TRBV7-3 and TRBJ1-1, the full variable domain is GAGVSQTPSNKVTEKGKYVELRCDPISGHTALYWYRQSLGQGPEFLIYFQGTGAADDSGLPNDRFFAVRPEGSVSTLKIQRTERGDSAVYLCASSLSSIAGGGTEAFFGQGTRLTVV.

This CDR3 reads CASSEGQNYGYTF. CDR3 bases: TGTGCCAGCAGTGAAGGACAGAACTATGGCTACACCTTC. The rearrangement links TRBV2 to TRBJ1-2; D is possibly TRBD1 (5 bases). The CDR3 has 13 amino acids. Trimming shortened V by 1 base and J by 2 bases, and 5 bases separated the two germline ends. Germline V gene lookup returns CDR1 SNHLY and CDR2 FYNNEI.

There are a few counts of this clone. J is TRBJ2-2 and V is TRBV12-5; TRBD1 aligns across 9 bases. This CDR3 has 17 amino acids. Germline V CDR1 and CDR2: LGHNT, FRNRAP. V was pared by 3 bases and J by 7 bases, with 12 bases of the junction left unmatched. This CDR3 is CASGFEIGTGWDGELFF. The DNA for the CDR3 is TGTGCTAGTGGTTTCGAAATCGGGACAGGGTGGGACGGGGAGCTGTTTTTT.

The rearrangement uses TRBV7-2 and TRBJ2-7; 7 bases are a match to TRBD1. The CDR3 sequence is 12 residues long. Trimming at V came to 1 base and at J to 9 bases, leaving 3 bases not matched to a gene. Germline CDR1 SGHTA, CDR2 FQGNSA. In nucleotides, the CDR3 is TGTGCCAGCAGCTTAGACAGGGGTTGGCAGTACGTC. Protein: CASSLDRGWQYV.

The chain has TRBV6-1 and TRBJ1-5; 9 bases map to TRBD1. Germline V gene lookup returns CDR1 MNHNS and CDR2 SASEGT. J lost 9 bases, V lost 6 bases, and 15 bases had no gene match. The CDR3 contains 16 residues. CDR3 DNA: TGTGCCAGCAGCGAACCTTCAGGACAGGGGTTTTGGCCCCAGCATTTT. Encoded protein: CASSEPSGQGFWPQHF.

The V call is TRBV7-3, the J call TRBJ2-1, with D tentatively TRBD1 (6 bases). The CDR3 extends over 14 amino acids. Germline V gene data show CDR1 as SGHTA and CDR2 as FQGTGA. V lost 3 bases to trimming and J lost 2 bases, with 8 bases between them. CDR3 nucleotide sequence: TGTGCCAGCAGCTTGACAGGAACCTACAATGAGCAGTTCTTC. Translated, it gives CASSLTGTYNEQFF.

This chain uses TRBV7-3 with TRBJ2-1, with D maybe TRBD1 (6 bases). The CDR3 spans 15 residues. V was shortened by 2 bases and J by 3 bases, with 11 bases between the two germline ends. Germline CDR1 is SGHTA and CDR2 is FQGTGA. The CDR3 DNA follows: TGTGCCAGCAGCTTACCCGGGACACGCTACAATGAGCAGTTCTTC. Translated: CASSLPGTRYNEQFF.

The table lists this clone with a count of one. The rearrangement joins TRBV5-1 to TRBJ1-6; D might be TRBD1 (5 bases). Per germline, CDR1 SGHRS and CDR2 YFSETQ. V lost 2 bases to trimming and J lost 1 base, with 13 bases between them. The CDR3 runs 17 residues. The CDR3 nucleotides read TGCGCCAGCAGCTTCTCAGGGCCAGGGTCCTATAATTCACCCCTCCACTTT. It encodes CASSFSGPGSYNSPLHF.

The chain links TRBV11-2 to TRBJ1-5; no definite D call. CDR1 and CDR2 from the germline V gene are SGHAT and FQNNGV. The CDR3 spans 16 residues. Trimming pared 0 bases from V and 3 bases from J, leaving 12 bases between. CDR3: CASSLETVGVNQPQHF. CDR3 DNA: TGTGCCAGCAGCTTAGAAACCGTCGGGGTCAATCAGCCCCAGCATTTT. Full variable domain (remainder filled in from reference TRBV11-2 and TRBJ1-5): EAGVAQSPRYKIIEKRQSVAFWCNPISGHATLYWYQQILGQGPKLLIQFQNNGVVDDSQLPKDRFSAERLKGVDSTLKIQPAKLEDSAVYLCASSLETVGVNQPQHFGDGTRLSIL.

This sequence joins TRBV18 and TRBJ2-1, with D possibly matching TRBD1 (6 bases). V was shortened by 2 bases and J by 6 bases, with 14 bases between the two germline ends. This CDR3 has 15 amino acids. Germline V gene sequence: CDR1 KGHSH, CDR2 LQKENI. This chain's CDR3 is CASSPKGGSLNEQFF. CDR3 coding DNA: TGTGCCAGCTCACCAAAAGGGGGTTCTCTCAATGAGCAGTTCTTC.